This is a list of T cell receptor beta chains from one sample in a study of shared clonotypes between healthy human individuals. Generated by immunoSEQ multiplex PCR, the TCRdb table keeps only in-frame clones and is missing some. The repertoire has fewer than 600,000 clones, around 76% of them found once; the top ten carry around 12%. Sequenced material: PBMCs. The receptors here all came from a woman between 40 and 50 years old in good health. Some clones in this sample may be carry-over from other donors' samples. CDR3s include the opening cysteine and the closing phenylalanine or tryptophan. The order of the fields is D gene, clone size, CDR3 length, J gene, V gene, CDR3 DNA, CDR3 protein. D genes are given only for firm matches. Expanded clones are given a class, and other clones once, few, many or no size at all.

TRBD2,few,15,TRBJ2-1,TRBV7-3,TGTGCCAGCAGCTTACGCCCTGAACTAGCGGGAGACTTGTTCTTC,CASSLRPELAGDLFF
.,.,14,TRBJ2-7,TRBV4-3,TGCGCCAGCAGCCAAGTTTCAGGGCGTAGCGAGCAGTACTTC,CASSQVSGRSEQYF
.,.,13,TRBJ1-2,TRBV4-1,TGCGCCAGCAGCCAAGGTCTGCACTATGGCTACACCTTC,CASSQGLHYGYTF
TRBD1,few,18,TRBJ2-2,TRBV5-5,TGTGCCAGCAGCCTCACCGGCAGGGGGCAAGGTGTCCCCGGGGAGCTGTTTTTT,CASSLTGRGQGVPGELFF
.,.,12,TRBJ2-7,TRBV28,TGTGCCAGCAACGAGGTCTCCTACGAGCAGTACTTC,CASNEVSYEQYF
.,.,15,TRBJ1-4,TRBV5-6,TGTGCCAGCAGCCCTGGAGGGGGGCTGGGTGAAAAACTGTTTTTT,CASSPGGGLGEKLFF
.,.,13,TRBJ2-4,TRBV29-1,TGCAGCGTTAATTCCCTAGCCAAAAACATTCAGTACTTC,CSVNSLAKNIQYF
.,.,13,TRBJ2-7,TRBV28,TGTGCCAGCAGTTTATCCACCACCTACGAGCAGTACTTC,CASSLSTTYEQYF
TRBD1,.,14,TRBJ2-7,TRBV6-1,TGTGCCAGCGCAGTCCAAGGGGGCTCCAGGGGGCAGTACTTC,CASAVQGGSRGQYF
.,.,12,TRBJ2-3,TRBV29-1,TGCAGCGCAGGGGACTCCTCCGGCATCTGGTATTTT,CSAGDSSGIWYF
.,many,12,TRBJ2-7,TRBV11-2,TGTGCCAGCAGCCGGTGGGGTTACGAGCAGTACTTC,CASSRWGYEQYF
TRBD2,.,15,TRBJ2-1,TRBV18,TGTGCCAGCTCACCGAGGACTAGCGACAACAATGAGCAGTTCTTC,CASSPRTSDNNEQFF
TRBD1,.,15,TRBJ2-7,TRBV4-3,TGCGCCAGCAGCCGAGGGACAGGATTAGCCTACGAGCAGTACTTC,CASSRGTGLAYEQYF
.,.,13,TRBJ2-2,TRBV7-9,TGTGCCAGCAACTCGTTAAGGAGAGGGGAGCTGTTTTTT,CASNSLRRGELFF
.,.,14,TRBJ2-4,TRBV28,TGTGCCAGCAGTGGACAGTCGCCCCCCAACATTCAGTACTTC,CASSGQSPPNIQYF
.,.,16,TRBJ2-6,TRBV28,TGTGCCAGCAGTTCTCCAGGGTACTCTGGGGCCAACGTCCTGACTTTC,CASSSPGYSGANVLTF
.,once,13,TRBJ2-7,TRBV19,TGTGCCAGTAGTCCCGGGAGTAGCGACGAGCAGTACTTC,CASSPGSSDEQYF
TRBD1,.,15,TRBJ1-2,TRBV5-1,TGCGCCAGCCGAAAACCGGGACAGGGTAACTATGGCTACACCTTC,CASRKPGQGNYGYTF
.,.,15,TRBJ1-2,TRBV5-6,TGTGCCAGCAGCTTGAATGGATTGGGGAGAGGAGGCTACACCTTC,CASSLNGLGRGGYTF
.,.,13,TRBJ2-1,TRBV19,TGTGCCAGTAGCCTAGCAGAATACAATGAGCAGTTCTTC,CASSLAEYNEQFF
.,.,14,TRBJ1-5,TRBV18,TGTGCCAGCTCACCACCGGATAGAGGTGGGCCCCAGCATTTT,CASSPPDRGGPQHF
.,.,14,TRBJ2-5,TRBV7-2,TGTGCCAGCACTCTAAGCGGGCTACAAGAGACCCAGTACTTC,CASTLSGLQETQYF
TRBD1,.,13,TRBJ1-2,TRBV7-3,TGTGCCAGCAGCTCGGGACAGGGTTATGGCTACACCTTC,CASSSGQGYGYTF
.,.,14,TRBJ2-1,TRBV29-1,TGCAGCGTTGAAAGGTGGGGTTGGAGCAATGAGCAGTTCTTC,CSVERWGWSNEQFF
.,.,12,TRBJ2-7,TRBV4-2,TGTGCCAGCAGCCAAATTAGTTACGAGCAGTACTTC,CASSQISYEQYF
.,.,13,TRBJ2-3,TRBV6-6,TGTGCCAGCGTAGGATCACGCCCAGATACGCAGTATTTT,CASVGSRPDTQYF
.,.,12,TRBJ2-1,TRBV4-1,TGCGCCAGCAGCCAGGGTGGTCGGGAGCAGTTCTTC,CASSQGGREQFF
TRBD1,.,15,TRBJ1-1,TRBV27,TGTGCCAGCAGTCTTGGACAGGGGGAGAACACTGAAGCTTTCTTT,CASSLGQGENTEAFF
TRBD2,.,16,TRBJ2-3,TRBV4-1,TGCGCCAGCAGCCCGAAGAGCGGGATTCGGTCAGATACGCAGTATTTT,CASSPKSGIRSDTQYF
.,.,13,TRBJ1-5,TRBV6-6,TGTGCCAGCAGCCAGGGGTCGGGTCAGCCCCAGCATTTT,CASSQGSGQPQHF
.,few,15,TRBJ2-7,TRBV30,TGTGCCTGGAGTCTAGCGGACAGGGATGTGTCCGAGCAGTACTTC,CAWSLADRDVSEQYF
TRBD1,.,16,TRBJ1-5,TRBV23-1,TGCGCCAGCAAACCGGCCGCCAGGGGGCAAAATCAGCCCCAGCATTTT,CASKPAARGQNQPQHF
TRBD2,.,15,TRBJ2-7,TRBV9,TGTGCCAGCAGCGCCGGGACTAGCGGGAGCCACGAGCAGTACTTC,CASSAGTSGSHEQYF
.,.,14,TRBJ2-7,TRBV4-2,TGTGCCAGCAGCGGTCTGGGATTTGGGTACGAGCAGTACTTC,CASSGLGFGYEQYF
TRBD2,.,22,TRBJ2-3,TRBV28,TGTGCCAGCAGTCAGACAGGGACGCTTTTGCTAGCGGGAGGTGTTTACACAGATACGCAGTATTTT,CASSQTGTLLLAGGVYTDTQYF
.,.,15,TRBJ2-3,TRBV4-3,TGCGCCAGCAGCCAGGTCCCTGGGAGCACAGATACGCAGTATTTT,CASSQVPGSTDTQYF
TRBD2,.,16,TRBJ2-5,TRBV6-6,TGTGCCAGCAGTTACGGGGGAGCGGGAGAACAAGAGACCCAGTACTTC,CASSYGGAGEQETQYF
.,.,13,TRBJ2-5,TRBV5-4,TGTGCCAGCAGCTGGATCACACAAGAGACCCAGTACTTC,CASSWITQETQYF
TRBD2,.,16,TRBJ2-7,TRBV28,TGTGCCAGCAGTTTTGCTAGCGGAAGGAACTCCTACGAGCAGTACTTC,CASSFASGRNSYEQYF
TRBD1,.,17,TRBJ1-3,TRBV28,TGTGCCAGCAGTTCCTCCGGGACAGGTTACTCTGGAAACACCATATATTTT,CASSSSGTGYSGNTIYF
.,.,16,TRBJ1-2,TRBV10-3,TGTGCCATCAGTGAGTCGAATGCGGGACAAATTTCTGGCTACACCTTC,CAISESNAGQISGYTF
.,.,14,TRBJ1-3,TRBV28,TGTGCCAGCAGCTTAGGACAGACTGGAAACACCATATATTTT,CASSLGQTGNTIYF
.,.,15,TRBJ1-5,TRBV6-5,TGTGCCAGCAGGGCCCTAGGGCCTAGCAATCAGCCCCAGCATTTT,CASRALGPSNQPQHF
.,.,18,TRBJ2-7,TRBV21-1,TGTGCCAGCAGCAAAGCACTACGGTTTGGTTTTAGCTCCTACGAGCAGTACTTC,CASSKALRFGFSSYEQYF
.,.,12,TRBJ2-7,TRBV30,TGTGCCTGGAGTGTAGGGAGCTACGAGCAGTACTTC,CAWSVGSYEQYF
.,.,16,TRBJ2-7,TRBV15,TGTGCCACCAGCAGGGGCTATGCAGGGGGAGGGTACGAGCAGTACTTC,CATSRGYAGGGYEQYF
.,.,14,TRBJ1-5,TRBV6-6,TGTGCCAGCAGACAGACGGGGAATAATCAGCCCCAGCATTTT,CASRQTGNNQPQHF
TRBD1,many,13,TRBJ1-2,TRBV7-8,TGTGCCAGCAACCGACAGGGAGAGGGTGGCTACACCTTC,CASNRQGEGGYTF
.,few,14,TRBJ1-1,TRBV19,TGTGCCAGTAGTAAAGGGAGCGCGAGCACTGAAGCTTTCTTT,CASSKGSASTEAFF
.,.,15,TRBJ1-2,TRBV19,TGTGCCAGTAGTATTCAGGGCAGGACACACTATGGCTACACCTTC,CASSIQGRTHYGYTF
.,.,19,TRBJ2-2,TRBV7-9,TGTGCCAGCAGCCCGAGAGGGATCTGGGGTAGCGGTTACACCGGGGAGCTGTTTTTT,CASSPRGIWGSGYTGELFF
.,once,17,TRBJ1-3,TRBV18,TGTGCCAGCTCACCCCTGGGAGGAACCTTCTCTGGAAACACCATATATTTT,CASSPLGGTFSGNTIYF
TRBD2,.,20,TRBJ2-3,TRBV15,TGTGCCACCAGCAGAGATCTGTTAGCGGGAGGCAGTGGTATGTCAGATACGCAGTATTTT,CATSRDLLAGGSGMSDTQYF
.,few,15,TRBJ1-5,TRBV2,TGTGCCAGCAGTGAAATGCAGGCCCGCAATCAGCCCCAGCATTTT,CASSEMQARNQPQHF